The next 28 T cell receptor beta chains were all read from a single sample in a study of blood T cells in healthy people across ages. PCR was performed a second time for roughly 7 to 12 cycles using a sample-barcoded 5' primer and a J-beta primer mix. From the 5' RACE reads, TCRdb called clonotypes with MiXCR, one entry per CDR3 protein. The sample yields over 600,000 distinct CDR3 sequences, about 56% seen once. The sample consisted of blood. These receptors were obtained from a man aged 35-49 years in good health.

The V call is TRBV14, the J call TRBJ2-5, with D perhaps assigned TRBD1 or TRBD2 (6 bases each). The DNA end lines up better with TRBJ2-7; the J call may be wrong. Per the germline V gene, CDR1 is SGHDN and CDR2 is FVKESK. The CDR3 extends over 19 amino acids. CDR3 DNA sequence: TGTGCCAGCAGCCGCCGAGGAGGGGGTAGCCGAACCCTGACCTACGAGCAGTACTTC. Its protein is CASSRRGGGSRTLTYEQYF.

This clonotype occurred a few times. This sequence joins TRBV12-3 or TRBV12-4 and TRBJ2-1; the match to TRBD2 covers 8 bases. Germline trimming cut 6 bases from V and 5 bases from J; bases unmatched to any gene: 6. The CDR3 spans 14 residues. CDR3 residues: CASSEAGDNNEQFF. The CDR3 region has the DNA TGTGCCAGCAGCGAAGCGGGGGACAACAATGAGCAGTTCTTC.

This chain connects TRBV29-1 to TRBJ2-5; TRBD1 aligns across 8 bases. The V gene's germline CDR1 is SQVTM and CDR2 ANQGSEA. V lost 5 bases, J lost 4 bases, and 6 bases stayed unmatched. This CDR3 comprises 13 residues. The CDR3 reads CSVRLQGGETQYF. CDR3 DNA sequence: TGCAGCGTTAGATTACAGGGGGGAGAGACCCAGTACTTC.

The chain recombines TRBV7-2 with TRBJ2-3; maybe TRBD1 (5 bases). Trimming stripped 2 bases from V and 6 bases from J, with 9 bases between. There are 13 residues in the CDR3. In germline, CDR1 is SGHTA, CDR2 FQGNSA. In nucleotides, the CDR3 is TGTGCCAGCAGCTTACCAGGGTCGGATACGCAGTATTTT. It is translated as CASSLPGSDTQYF.

A few counts support this clonotype. This rearrangement joins TRBV7-9 to TRBJ2-5; D unclear. This CDR3 spans 15 amino acids. The V gene lost 0 bases and the J gene lost 3 bases, with 11 bases spanning the gap. In germline, CDR1 is SEHNR, CDR2 FQNEAQ (reference sequence). CDR3 amino acids: CASSLAIGQKETQYF. For the CDR3, the DNA is TGTGCCAGCAGCTTAGCTATAGGGCAGAAAGAGACCCAGTACTTC. The whole variable domain, remainder taken from reference TRBV7-9 and TRBJ2-5, is DTGVSQNPRHKITKRGQNVTFRCDPISEHNRLYWYRQTLGQGPEFLTYFQNEAQLEKSRLLSDRFSAERPKGSFSTLEIQRTEQGDSAMYLCASSLAIGQKETQYFGPGTRLLVL.

The chain uses TRBV6-5 and TRBJ2-7; TRBD1 agrees at 7 bases. Germline V gene data show CDR1 as MNHEY and CDR2 as SVGAGI. This CDR3 has 15 residues. V trimming: 6 bases; J trimming: 0 bases; junction bases outside the gene matches: 8. CDR3 residues: CASSPGTADSYEQYF. CDR3 nucleotide sequence: TGTGCCAGCAGCCCCGGGACAGCAGACTCCTACGAGCAGTACTTC.

This clonotype has only a few counts. This rearrangement joins TRBV15 to TRBJ2-4, with no clear D. The CDR3 runs 16 residues. V was cut by 0 bases and J by 6 bases, with 15 bases left in between. Germline-derived CDR1 and CDR2 are LNHNV and YYDKDF (reference sequence). The CDR3 spells CATSRDGPPNGNIQYF. The CDR3 nucleotides are TGTGCCACCAGCAGAGATGGGCCGCCAAATGGAAACATTCAGTACTTC.

This clonotype has only a few counts. V gene TRBV20-1 combines with J gene TRBJ2-7, with 7 bases fitting TRBD2. The CDR3 is made up of 13 amino acids. CDR1 is DFQATT, CDR2 SNEGSKA, per germline (reference sequence). V was clipped by 6 bases and J by 2 bases; unmatched bases: 7. CDR3 sequence reads: CSAQSGVPYEQYF. CDR3 sequence (DNA): TGCAGTGCCCAAAGCGGGGTTCCCTACGAGCAGTACTTC.

The DNA of the CDR3 is TGTGCCAGCAGCAAAAGACTAGCGGGAGGGCCGATCGGCGGGGAGCTGTTTTTT. Amino acid sequence: CASSKRLAGGPIGGELFF. The V and J genes are TRBV9 and TRBJ2-2; TRBD2 matches 14 bases. CDR3 length: 18 amino acids. J gave up 7 bases and V 4 bases, and 12 bases lay outside the gene matches. Germline loops: CDR1 SGDLS, CDR2 YYNGEE. The variable domain in full, with the rest retrieved from reference TRBV9 and TRBJ2-2, is DSGVTQTPKHLITATGQRVTLRCSPRSGDLSVYWYQQSLDQGLQFLIQYYNGEERAKGNILERFSAQQFPDLHSELNLSSLELGDSALYFCASSKRLAGGPIGGELFFGEGSRLTVL.

The chain joins TRBV20-1 to TRBJ2-1; 7 nucleotides align to TRBD1. The end of the DNA is better explained by TRBJ2-7, so the J call may be wrong. The CDR3 has 14 residues. Germline CDR1 is DFQATT and CDR2 is SNEGSKA (reference sequence). CDR3 in amino acids: CSVTHRGDYNEQYF. CDR3 nucleotides: TGCAGTGTCACGCACAGGGGAGACTACAATGAGCAGTACTTC.

The chain carries TRBV5-6 and TRBJ1-6, with TRBD1 matching over 10 bases. In germline, CDR1 is SGHDT, CDR2 YYEEEE. The J segment lost 9 bases and the V segment lost 5 bases, leaving 11 bases of the junction unmatched. This CDR3 has 16 residues. CDR3 protein: CASSWVRGQGTSPLHF. The CDR3, as DNA: TGTGCCAGCAGTTGGGTTCGGGGACAGGGGACTTCACCCCTCCACTTT.

The chain combines TRBV24-1 with TRBJ2-5, with a possible D match to TRBD1 (6 bases). Trimming removed 3 bases at V and 5 bases at J, with 12 bases between. CDR1 is KGHDR and CDR2 is SFDVKD in the germline V gene. The CDR3 is made up of 14 amino acids. CDR3 DNA sequence: TGTGCCACCAGTGATCCAGGGGTCAGGGAGACCCAGTACTTC. Residues: CATSDPGVRETQYF.

This rearrangement joins TRBV20-1 to TRBJ2-7; 7 positions agree with TRBD1. The CDR3 length is 14 residues. After removal of 0 bases from V and 0 bases from J, the junction contained 2 bases not matched to a gene. The V gene's germline CDR1 is DFQATT and CDR2 SNEGSKA (reference sequence). CDR3 in amino acids: CSARDRDSSYEQYF. The CDR3 bases are TGCAGTGCTAGAGATCGGGACAGCTCCTACGAGCAGTACTTC.

The sample holds one count of this clonotype. This chain uses TRBV20-1 with TRBJ2-4; D may be TRBD1 (5 bases). The J call may be in error: the DNA end matches TRBJ2-7 better. Germline V gene lookup returns CDR1 DFQATT and CDR2 SNEGSKA (reference sequence). The CDR3 contains 14 residues. DNA for the CDR3: TGCAGTGCTAGAGATCCGACAGCGCGATACGAGCAGTACTTC. Its protein product is CSARDPTARYEQYF.

The DNA for the CDR3 is TGTGCCAGCAGCCTCGCCCGTGGGTCCGAGACCCAGTACTTC. This codes for CASSLARGSETQYF. The J gene is TRBJ2-5, the V gene TRBV11-3; no clear D. This CDR3 region has 14 residues. Trimming removed 5 bases from V and 5 bases from J, with 15 bases in between. The V gene's germline CDR1 is SGHNT and CDR2 YENEEA.

V is TRBV12-3 or TRBV12-4 and J is TRBJ1-1; 7 bases align to TRBD1. V lost 5 bases, J lost 5 bases, and 5 bases stayed unmatched. CDR3 length: 13 amino acids. CDR3 loop: CASSPTGRTEAFF. The CDR3 region has the DNA TGTGCCAGCAGTCCGACAGGGCGGACTGAAGCTTTCTTT.

The chain is built from TRBV12-3 or TRBV12-4 and TRBJ2-7, with D perhaps matching TRBD1 or TRBD2 (6 bases each). V lost 8 bases, J lost 3 bases, and 17 bases lay in between. This CDR3 region has 14 residues. CDR3 bases: TGTGCCAGCGGTCAAGCCGGGGGCTACTACGAGCAGTACTTC. Translated, it gives CASGQAGGYYEQYF.

This chain uses TRBV6-2 or TRBV6-3 with TRBJ2-7, with a tentative D call TRBD2 (6 bases). Trimming shortened V by 7 bases and J by 6 bases, and 13 bases separated the two germline ends. The germline gives CDR1 MNHEY, CDR2 SVGEGT. The CDR3 contains 12 residues. The CDR3 spells CASTQRAGEQYF. In DNA form, the CDR3 reads TGTGCCAGCACACAGCGGGCTGGCGAGCAGTACTTC.

The V and J genes are TRBV6-5 and TRBJ1-5, with 7 bases matching TRBD1. The V segment lost 4 bases and the J segment 7 bases; nucleotides outside the gene matches: 16. CDR1 is MNHEY, CDR2 SVGAGI, per germline. The CDR3 loop spans 17 amino acids. CDR3 nucleotide sequence: TGTGCCAGCAGTTCCCGTACGCCCGACAGGGTCCGCCAGCCCCAGCATTTT. Its translation: CASSSRTPDRVRQPQHF.

This clonotype was detected ten times or more. V is TRBV7-2 and J is TRBJ2-3; 12 bases agree with TRBD1. The germline CDR1 and CDR2 sequences are SGHTA and FQGNSA. The CDR3 length is 18 residues. V shed 0 bases, J shed 2 bases, and the junction held 6 bases outside the gene matches. This CDR3 is CASSLAGTGGSVTDTQYF. The CDR3 DNA follows: TGTGCCAGCAGCTTAGCGGGGACAGGGGGCTCGGTCACAGATACGCAGTATTTT.

This clonotype was observed a few times. CDR3 sequence (DNA): TGTGCCAGCAGTAAATATGGTGGAGGTACAAATGAAGCTTTCTTT. This encodes CASSKYGGGTNEAFF. The genes are TRBV6-2 or TRBV6-3 and TRBJ1-1; unclear D gene. Germline V gives CDR1 MNHEY, CDR2 SVGEGT. CDR3 length equals 15 residues. V was clipped by 5 bases and J by 7 bases, with 20 bases between them.

This clonotype was found many times. V usage is TRBV7-9 and J usage is TRBJ2-1; 11 bases are a match to TRBD2. Unmatched junction bases numbered 3, after V lost 3 bases and J lost 5 bases. Germline V gives CDR1 SEHNR, CDR2 FQNEAQ (reference sequence). The CDR3 covers 15 residues. The CDR3 is CASSLTSGTDNEQFF. The CDR3 nucleotides are TGTGCCAGCAGCTTGACTAGCGGGACGGACAATGAGCAGTTCTTC.

The gene calls are TRBV6-2 or TRBV6-3 and TRBJ1-1, with D maybe TRBD1 (6 bases). The CDR3 has 15 amino acids. CDR1 is MNHEY and CDR2 is SVGEGT in the germline V gene. V was cut by 2 bases and J by 0 bases, with 10 bases left in between. The CDR3 loop is CASSYLRGLNTEAFF. CDR3 nucleotide sequence: TGTGCCAGCAGTTACCTCAGGGGACTGAACACTGAAGCTTTCTTT.

The chain joins TRBV7-2 to TRBJ2-1, with D uncertain. Trimming pared 5 bases from V and 5 bases from J, leaving 13 bases between. The germline CDR1 and CDR2 sequences are SGHTA and FQGNSA. The length of the CDR3 is 14 residues. The CDR3 bases are TGTGCCAGCAGCCCAGCAAGGACGAACAATGAGCAGTTCTTC. As protein: CASSPARTNNEQFF.

The chain has TRBV29-1 and TRBJ2-1; D is perhaps TRBD1 or TRBD2 (5 bases each). V lost 5 bases to trimming and J lost 2 bases, with 10 bases between them. The CDR3 consists of 13 residues. CDR1 is SQVTM, CDR2 ANQGSEA, per germline. The CDR3 bases are TGCAGCGTTTGGGACGATCCCTACAATGAGCAGTTCTTC. This translates into CSVWDDPYNEQFF.

The V call is TRBV24-1, the J call TRBJ1-1; a weak D match, TRBD1 (6 bases). The germline gives CDR1 KGHDR, CDR2 SFDVKD. The V end lost 6 bases, the J end lost 5 bases, and 18 bases lay between the germline ends. There are 15 residues in the CDR3. The CDR3 region has the DNA TGTGCCACCAGTCAGTCCCGCGGGAGGGGGACTGAAGCTTTCTTT. This sequence encodes CATSQSRGRGTEAFF.

This clonotype was found a few times. The rearrangement joins TRBV20-1 to TRBJ2-4; D is undetermined. This CDR3 is built from 13 residues. The V gene lost 0 bases and the J gene lost 2 bases, with 5 bases spanning the gap. Germline V CDR1 and CDR2: DFQATT, SNEGSKA (reference sequence). The CDR3 DNA follows: TGCAGTGCTAGAGAGCCCACCAAAAACATTCAGTACTTC. Its protein product is CSAREPTKNIQYF.

V gene TRBV5-5 combines with J gene TRBJ2-5; 12 bases fit TRBD1. V dropped 1 base and J dropped 5; count of bases not matched to a gene: 18. CDR3 length: 20 amino acids. Per germline, CDR1 SGHKS and CDR2 YYEKEE (reference sequence). CDR3: CASSLMRGRGDRGLQETQYF. As DNA, the CDR3 is TGTGCCAGCAGCTTGATGCGGGGCCGTGGGGACAGGGGGCTCCAGGAGACCCAGTACTTC.